Listed below are T cell receptor beta chains from one sample, sequenced in a study of patients and donors after allogeneic stem cell transplantation. A single record per CDR3 protein comes from TCRdb applying MiXCR to the RT-PCR reads. The data show some 200,000 distinct CDR3 sequences, with approximately 41% seen just once and 33% held by the top ten. The specimen sequenced was blood, either unsorted or a sorted T cell fraction (not recorded which). The source of these receptors is a human donor who was either an allogeneic HSCT recipient or a stem cell or donor lymphocyte infusion donor (not recorded which). It is not recorded whose cells these are; they may come from a transplant donor. Each CDR3 is given with its conserved first and last residue. The order of the fields is J gene, V gene, clone size, D gene, CDR3 DNA, CDR3 protein. The D gene is left open where the match is weak. Some rows mark clone size as missing; the rest say once, few, many or name a class of expanded clone.

j_gene: TRBJ1-1
v_gene: TRBV4-3
abundance: NA
d_gene: NA
CDR3nt: TGCGCCAGCAGCCAAGATCTTAACACTGAAGCTTTCTTT
CDR3aa: CASSQDLNTEAFF

j_gene: TRBJ2-7
v_gene: TRBV7-6
abundance: NA
d_gene: NA
CDR3nt: TGTGCCAGCAGCCGCGAGGTAGTCTACGAGCAGTACTTC
CDR3aa: CASSREVVYEQYF

j_gene: TRBJ2-3
v_gene: TRBV29-1
abundance: NA
d_gene: TRBD2
CDR3nt: TGCAGCGTCCAAAAGGGGACTAGCGGGAGGGGGGGAGCAGATACGCAGTATTTT
CDR3aa: CSVQKGTSGRGGADTQYF

j_gene: TRBJ2-5
v_gene: TRBV28
abundance: NA
d_gene: TRBD1
CDR3nt: TGTGCCAGCAGTTTAGTCGGGGGCCGGGACAGGGGTACCCAGTACTTC
CDR3aa: CASSLVGGRDRGTQYF

j_gene: TRBJ1-5
v_gene: TRBV6-6
abundance: few
d_gene: TRBD1
CDR3nt: TGTGCCAGCAGTTACTCCGCCGGGACAGGGGGCCAGCCCCAGCATTTT
CDR3aa: CASSYSAGTGGQPQHF

j_gene: TRBJ1-1
v_gene: TRBV5-1
abundance: NA
d_gene: NA
CDR3nt: TGCGCCAGCAGCTTGGTAGGGGGGTCCACTGAAGCTTTCTTT
CDR3aa: CASSLVGGSTEAFF

j_gene: TRBJ1-2
v_gene: TRBV6-4
abundance: NA
d_gene: NA
CDR3nt: TGTGCCAGCAGTTCCGGGGGCGAGGACTATGGCTACACCTTC
CDR3aa: CASSSGGEDYGYTF

j_gene: TRBJ2-7
v_gene: TRBV25-1
abundance: NA
d_gene: NA
CDR3nt: TGTGCCAGCAGTGGGGGGGACAGTCAACTTGTCAACGAGCAGTACTTC
CDR3aa: CASSGGDSQLVNEQYF

j_gene: TRBJ1-1
v_gene: TRBV29-1
abundance: few
d_gene: NA
CDR3nt: TGCAGCGTTGACCCTTGGGGGAACACTGAAGCTTTCTTT
CDR3aa: CSVDPWGNTEAFF

j_gene: TRBJ2-3
v_gene: TRBV28
abundance: NA
d_gene: NA
CDR3nt: TGTGCCAGCAGTTCGATACAGGATCCAGATACGCAGTATTTT
CDR3aa: CASSSIQDPDTQYF

j_gene: TRBJ2-1
v_gene: TRBV4-3
abundance: NA
d_gene: TRBD2
CDR3nt: TGCGCCAGCAGCCAAGACCCCCCGGGAGGCCCAGATGAGCAGTTCTTC
CDR3aa: CASSQDPPGGPDEQFF

j_gene: TRBJ2-7
v_gene: TRBV24-1
abundance: NA
d_gene: TRBD2
CDR3nt: TGTGCCACCGGGGTTCCTAGCGGGAGATCCTACGAGCAGTACTTC
CDR3aa: CATGVPSGRSYEQYF

j_gene: TRBJ2-3
v_gene: TRBV15
abundance: NA
d_gene: NA
CDR3nt: TGTGCCACCAGCAGAGGCTGGCCTAGCGGCACAGATACGCAGTATTTT
CDR3aa: CATSRGWPSGTDTQYF

j_gene: TRBJ2-2
v_gene: TRBV5-1
abundance: NA
d_gene: NA
CDR3nt: TGCGCCAGCAGCTTGGACACTCTGACCGACATGAACACCGGGGAGCTGTTTTTT
CDR3aa: CASSLDTLTDMNTGELFF

j_gene: TRBJ1-1
v_gene: TRBV28
abundance: few
d_gene: TRBD1
CDR3nt: TGTGCCAGCAGTTTAACTTCAGGACAGGGAGCGACTGAAGCTTTCTTT
CDR3aa: CASSLTSGQGATEAFF

j_gene: TRBJ2-1
v_gene: TRBV6-5
abundance: NA
d_gene: NA
CDR3nt: TGTGCCAGCAGTTACTCCTTAGGGATCAACAATGAGCAGTTCTTC
CDR3aa: CASSYSLGINNEQFF

j_gene: TRBJ1-2
v_gene: TRBV27
abundance: few
d_gene: TRBD1
CDR3nt: TGTGCCAGCAGTTTATTGGGACAGGGTCCCGGCTACACCTTC
CDR3aa: CASSLLGQGPGYTF

j_gene: TRBJ2-3
v_gene: TRBV7-2
abundance: NA
d_gene: TRBD2
CDR3nt: TGTGCCAGCAGCTTAGAAAAGGGACTAGCTGATACAGATACGCAGTATTTT
CDR3aa: CASSLEKGLADTDTQYF

j_gene: TRBJ1-1
v_gene: TRBV20-1
abundance: NA
d_gene: NA
CDR3nt: TGCAGTGCCGACACCTTAAACACTGAAGCTTTCTTT
CDR3aa: CSADTLNTEAFF

j_gene: TRBJ1-1
v_gene: TRBV5-6
abundance: NA
d_gene: NA
CDR3nt: TGTGCCAGCAGCTTGTGGGGGGGCGATTGGACTGAAGCTTTCTTT
CDR3aa: CASSLWGGDWTEAFF

j_gene: TRBJ2-1
v_gene: TRBV10-3
abundance: NA
d_gene: NA
CDR3nt: TGTGCCATCAGTGAGGGTAGTTCCTACAATGAGCAGTTCTTC
CDR3aa: CAISEGSSYNEQFF

j_gene: TRBJ2-3
v_gene: TRBV6-5
abundance: few
d_gene: TRBD2
CDR3nt: TGTGCCAGCAGTTACTCCCCCGGGACTAGCGGTATCACAGATACGCAGTATTTT
CDR3aa: CASSYSPGTSGITDTQYF

j_gene: TRBJ1-5
v_gene: TRBV7-2
abundance: few
d_gene: TRBD1
CDR3nt: TGTGCCAGCAGCTTAGGGGCAGGGGGCTTCGGTCAGCCCCAGCATTTT
CDR3aa: CASSLGAGGFGQPQHF

j_gene: TRBJ1-2
v_gene: TRBV12-3/TRBV12-4
abundance: NA
d_gene: NA
CDR3nt: TGTGCCAGCACCGCCCGCGGGGTCTATGGCTACACCTTC
CDR3aa: CASTARGVYGYTF

j_gene: TRBJ2-7
v_gene: TRBV9
abundance: NA
d_gene: TRBD2
CDR3nt: TGTGCCAGCAGCGTAGACGGCGGGAGGCACTCCTACGAGCAGTACTTC
CDR3aa: CASSVDGGRHSYEQYF

j_gene: TRBJ2-2
v_gene: TRBV14
abundance: NA
d_gene: NA
CDR3nt: TGTGCCAGCAGCCAACTCAGGGCGAACACCGGGGAGCTGTTTTTT
CDR3aa: CASSQLRANTGELFF

j_gene: TRBJ1-2
v_gene: TRBV10-3
abundance: NA
d_gene: NA
CDR3nt: TGTGCCATCAGTGAAATCGGGGGGCTATTAGGTGGCTACACCTTC
CDR3aa: CAISEIGGLLGGYTF

j_gene: TRBJ1-5
v_gene: TRBV6-5
abundance: few
d_gene: NA
CDR3nt: TGTGCCAGCAGTTCATGGGGGAGCAATCAGCCCCAGCATTTT
CDR3aa: CASSSWGSNQPQHF